The 14 T cell receptor beta chains listed next were all sequenced from one sample in a study of blood T cells in healthy people across ages. With a J-beta primer mix and a sample-barcoded 5' primer, a second PCR ran about 7 to 12 cycles. TCRdb processed the 5' RACE reads anew with MiXCR; each CDR3 protein has one entry. The sample includes approximately 850,000 distinct CDR3 sequences, under 45% of them seen just once. The specimen sequenced was blood. Receptors were obtained from a man between 60 and 70 years old in good health.

This clonotype was counted a single time. The CDR3 loop reads CASSSQGAEETQYF. The CDR3 nucleotides read TGTGCCAGCAGTTCTCAGGGGGCTGAAGAGACCCAGTACTTC. The rearrangement joins TRBV7-9 to TRBJ2-5; TRBD1 matches 8 bases. CDR1 and CDR2 from the germline V gene are SEHNR and FQNEAQ (reference sequence). This CDR3 has 14 residues. V was clipped by 6 bases and J by 3 bases; unmatched bases: 6. Full variable domain (rest looked up from reference TRBV7-9 and TRBJ2-5): DTGVSQNPRHKITKRGQNVTFRCDPISEHNRLYWYRQTLGQGPEFLTYFQNEAQLEKSRLLSDRFSAERPKGSFSTLEIQRTEQGDSAMYLCASSSQGAEETQYFGPGTRLLVL.

The chain uses TRBV5-6 and TRBJ1-6; tentatively, D is TRBD1 (5 bases). Trimming shortened V by 4 bases and J by 13 bases, and 18 bases separated the two germline ends. In germline, CDR1 is SGHDT, CDR2 YYEEEE. This CDR3 comprises 14 residues. The CDR3 reads CASSVGRREMPLHF. CDR3 in DNA: TGTGCCAGCAGCGTGGGGCGCAGGGAGATGCCCCTCCACTTT. Based on the CDR3 plus reference TRBV5-6 and TRBJ1-6, the full variable domain is DAGVTQSPTHLIKTRGQQVTLRCSPKSGHDTVSWYQQALGQGPQFIFQYYEEEERQRGNFPDRFSGHQFPNYSSELNVNALLLGDSALYLCASSVGRREMPLHFGNGTRLTVT.

This chain uses TRBV7-2 with TRBJ2-4; possible D gene TRBD1, 6 bases. The closer fit of TRBJ2-7 to the DNA end suggests the J call may be wrong. CDR3 length: 13 amino acids. Germline V gives CDR1 SGHTA, CDR2 FQGNSA. The CDR3 DNA follows: TGTGCCAGCAGCGGGGGACACGGGAACGAGCAGTACTTC. Translated, it gives CASSGGHGNEQYF.

This chain uses TRBV6-2 or TRBV6-3 with TRBJ2-3; 7 positions match TRBD2. Germline trimming cut 5 bases from V and 3 bases from J; bases unmatched to any gene: 11. Germline CDR1 reads MNHEY; CDR2 reads SVGEGT. This CDR3 contains 16 residues. The CDR3 region has the DNA TGTGCCAGCAGTACCCGGACTAGTGGGGGAACAGATACGCAGTATTTT. Its protein is CASSTRTSGGTDTQYF.

The V call is TRBV20-1, the J call TRBJ2-6; D gene ambiguous. V lost 3 bases and J 0 bases, leaving 6 bases between the germline ends. The V gene's germline CDR1 is DFQATT and CDR2 SNEGSKA (reference sequence). The length of the CDR3 is 14 residues. CDR3 nucleotide sequence: TGCAGTGCTAGCCCCCTCTCTGGGGCCAACGTCCTGACTTTC. Its protein product is CSASPLSGANVLTF.

This clonotype was counted ten times or more. V gene TRBV7-3 combines with J gene TRBJ2-5, with 8 positions matching TRBD2. Germline CDR1 is SGHTA and CDR2 is FQGTGA. With 4 bases clipped from V and 5 bases from J, the junction kept 3 bases outside the gene matches. The CDR3 totals 13 residues. The CDR3 bases are TGTGCCAGCAGCTCTCGGGGGGGGGAGACCCAGTACTTC. It specifies CASSSRGGETQYF.

The chain joins TRBV5-6 to TRBJ2-7, with 8 bases matching TRBD1. Germline values: CDR1 SGHDT, CDR2 YYEEEE. The CDR3 contains 15 residues. J lost 2 bases, V lost 3 bases, and 7 bases had no gene match. The CDR3 DNA follows: TGTGCCAGCAGCTCCTGGACAGGGAGCGCCTACGAGCAGTACTTC. It yields the protein CASSSWTGSAYEQYF.

To note about this clonotype: One end of the junction does not line up with germline, which may come from a read error. The chain carries TRBV10-3 and TRBJ1-6; unclear D gene. In germline, CDR1 is ENHRY, CDR2 SYGVKD. The CDR3 consists of 19 residues. Here the CDR3 DNA reads TGTGCCACCAGTAAGTCTTCCGGGATGGGTAGCTCCTATAATTCACCCCTCCACTTT. It yields the protein CATSKSSGMGSSYNSPLHF.

The chain joins TRBV9 to TRBJ2-1; 9 positions agree with TRBD2. Germline-derived CDR1 and CDR2 are SGDLS and YYNGEE. The CDR3 covers 14 residues. The J segment lost 7 bases and the V segment lost 4 bases, leaving 6 bases of the junction unmatched. In DNA form, the CDR3 reads TGTGCCAGCAGCCGTCTAGCGGGGATGAATGAGCAGTTCTTC. This codes for CASSRLAGMNEQFF.

The DNA for the CDR3 is TGTGCCAGCAGCCAAGTCTTCGGGGGATCCTACGAGCAGTACTTC. Translation: CASSQVFGGSYEQYF. This chain connects TRBV3-1 to TRBJ2-7, with D possibly being TRBD2 (6 bases). V was cut by 1 base and J by 1 base, with 11 bases left in between. Looked up from germline, CDR1 is LGHDT and CDR2 is YNNKEL (reference sequence). This CDR3 is 15 amino acids long.

This clonotype was seen more than once but under ten times. This rearrangement joins TRBV14 to TRBJ2-4, with 7 bases that match TRBD2. Judging by the DNA end, TRBJ2-7 fits better; the J call may be wrong. The germline V gene encodes CDR1 SGHDN and CDR2 FVKESK. CDR3 length: 16 residues. CDR3 DNA sequence: TGTGCCAGCAGCCAAGCAAATCCGACTAGCATCTACGAGCAGTACTTC. It specifies CASSQANPTSIYEQYF.

V is TRBV7-6 and J is TRBJ2-5; 13 bases align to TRBD2. The trim removed 5 bases at V and 5 bases at J, leaving 5 bases unmatched. Germline V lookup: CDR1 SGHVS, CDR2 FNYEAQ. This CDR3 comprises 15 residues. CDR3 region: CASSQLAGGHETQYF. CDR3 sequence (DNA): TGTGCCAGCAGCCAACTAGCGGGGGGGCATGAGACCCAGTACTTC.

This clonotype was seen only a few times. The chain is built from TRBV28 and TRBJ2-7; TRBD2 agrees at 7 bases. There are 16 residues in the CDR3. Germline-derived CDR1 and CDR2 are MDHEN and SYDVKM. Unmatched junction bases numbered 14, after V lost 6 bases and J lost 3 bases. CDR3 sequence (DNA): TGTGCCAGCAGACCGGGGGGACCCAGGGTGTTCTACGAGCAGTACTTC. Translating gives CASRPGGPRVFYEQYF.

This clonotype was counted ten times or more. The chain has TRBV7-2 and TRBJ1-6; D not certain. Germline V gives CDR1 SGHTA, CDR2 FQGNSA. The CDR3 extends over 13 amino acids. Trimming took off 5 bases at V and 10 bases at J, with 12 bases between the two ends. The CDR3 bases are TGTGCCAGCAGCCCACCGGGAATGTCACCCCTCCACTTT. Protein sequence: CASSPPGMSPLHF.